Listed here are 21 T cell receptor beta chains from one sample, sequenced in a study of blood T cell repertoires in COVID-19. TCRdb's table, derived via immunoSEQ multiplex PCR, lists solely in-frame clones and lacks some. This sample has a few hundred thousand clones; roughly 82% occur once, and the top ten carry 1.6%. Sequenced sample: peripheral blood. Receptor source: a woman aged 45-65 years with acute or convalescent COVID-19.

The CDR3: CSARPGEGTGELFF. The CDR3 bases are TGCAGCGCCCGTCCAGGGGAAGGAACCGGGGAGCTGTTTTTT. This chain connects TRBV29-1 to TRBJ2-2; weak D call: TRBD1 (6 bases). V gave up 7 bases and J gave up 5 bases, with 17 bases separating them. CDR1 is SQVTM, CDR2 ANQGSEA, per germline. This CDR3 is built from 14 residues.

The V gene is TRBV6-1, the J gene TRBJ1-5; maybe TRBD1 (5 bases). V was trimmed by 2 bases and J by 7 bases, leaving 9 bases between them. The CDR3 spans 13 residues. Looked up from germline, CDR1 is MNHNS and CDR2 is SASEGT. The CDR3 here is CASSEQGGQPQHF. The CDR3 nucleotides read TGTGCCAGCAGTGAACAGGGAGGGCAGCCCCAGCATTTT.

As DNA, the CDR3 is TGTGCCAGCAGTGAAGGGCCCGGGACAGCCTACGAGCAGTACTTC. The encoded protein is CASSEGPGTAYEQYF. The rearrangement joins TRBV2 to TRBJ2-7, with 7 positions matching TRBD1. Germline assignment: CDR1 SNHLY and CDR2 FYNNEI. The V and J ends lost 1 base and 2 bases, in that order; junction bases with no gene match: 5. This CDR3 contains 15 residues.

The rearrangement joins TRBV27 to TRBJ1-6; TRBD1 matches 9 bases. There are 15 residues in the CDR3. J lost 8 bases, V lost 6 bases, and 8 bases had no gene match. CDR1 is MNHEY and CDR2 is SMNVEV in the germline V gene (reference sequence). CDR3 in amino acids: CASSPTGGGHSPLHF. CDR3 DNA sequence: TGTGCCAGCAGCCCGACAGGGGGAGGACATTCACCCCTCCACTTT.

This clone was recorded only once. V gene TRBV5-1 combines with J gene TRBJ1-1, with 9 bases lining up with TRBD1. This CDR3 is built from 15 residues. Germline trimming cut 0 bases from V and 2 bases from J; bases unmatched to any gene: 2. Germline CDR1 SGHRS, CDR2 YFSETQ. CDR3 sequence (DNA): TGCGCCAGCAGCTTGGAACAGGGGGCCAACACTGAAGCTTTCTTT. Its translation: CASSLEQGANTEAFF.

This chain joins TRBV28 and TRBJ1-1; a weak D match, TRBD1 (5 bases). The V gene's germline CDR1 is MDHEN and CDR2 SYDVKM. This CDR3 has 14 amino acids. The V end lost 6 bases, the J end lost 1 base, and 12 bases lay between the germline ends. In DNA, the CDR3 is TGTGCCAGCAGGACCCCAGGGCAGAACACTGAAGCTTTCTTT. Its translation: CASRTPGQNTEAFF.

The genes are TRBV19 and TRBJ1-1; D gene uncertain. This CDR3 is built from 14 residues. CDR1 and CDR2 (germline): LNHDA, SQIVND (reference sequence). The V gene lost 5 bases and the J gene lost 4 bases, with 14 bases spanning the gap. The CDR3 nucleotides read TGTGCCAGTAGTGAGTCCAGGATCGCCACTGAAGCTTTCTTT. It yields the protein CASSESRIATEAFF.

The rearrangement joins TRBV7-2 to TRBJ1-4; no clear D gene. The CDR3 contains 14 residues. V lost 5 bases and J 7 bases, leaving 14 bases between the germline ends. CDR1 and CDR2 from the germline V gene are SGHTA and FQGNSA. The CDR3 here is CASSPYSPSEKLFF. In nucleotides, the CDR3 is TGTGCCAGCAGCCCCTACAGTCCCAGTGAAAAACTGTTTTTT.

This chain links TRBV14 with TRBJ2-5; the D gene is possibly TRBD1 (6 bases). The CDR3 consists of 15 residues. The germline V and J ends were trimmed by 1 base and 7 bases, with 16 bases remaining between them. Germline V lookup: CDR1 SGHDN, CDR2 FVKESK. CDR3 residues: CASSQAQGGSGTQYF. The CDR3 region has the DNA TGTGCCAGCAGCCAAGCCCAAGGGGGATCGGGGACCCAGTACTTC.

The chain employs TRBV7-2 and TRBJ2-2; no definite D call. The V end was cut by 4 bases, the J end by 4 bases, with 4 bases between. Germline V CDR1 and CDR2: SGHTA, FQGNSA. CDR3 length: 12 residues. The CDR3: CASSSSTGELFF. CDR3 in DNA: TGTGCCAGCAGCTCTTCCACCGGGGAGCTGTTTTTT.

The chain uses TRBV19 and TRBJ1-1; D may be TRBD1 (6 bases). Trimming removed 6 bases at V and 0 bases at J, with 11 bases between. The CDR3 runs to 14 residues. Looked up from germline, CDR1 is LNHDA and CDR2 is SQIVND (reference sequence). CDR3 protein: CASRATGLNTEAFF. Here the CDR3 DNA reads TGTGCCAGTAGAGCAACAGGGTTGAACACTGAAGCTTTCTTT.

The gene calls are TRBV7-3 and TRBJ1-1; no firm D call. Germline lookup yields CDR1 SGHTA and CDR2 FQGTGA. This CDR3 contains 13 residues. The V gene lost 5 bases and the J gene lost 0 bases, with 7 bases spanning the gap. The CDR3 protein is CASSLTVNTEAFF. DNA of the CDR3: TGTGCCAGCAGCCTTACAGTGAACACTGAAGCTTTCTTT.

About this clone: Germline is not matched at one junction end, which may reflect a read error. This chain joins TRBV15 and TRBJ1-2; tentatively, D is TRBD1 (5 bases). Germline V CDR1 and CDR2: LNHNV, YYDKDF (reference sequence). CDR3 length equals 12 residues. CDR3 DNA sequence: TGTGCCACCAGCAGAGATCATGGTACAGGATCCTTC. Residues: CATSRDHGTGSF.

The genes are TRBV9 and TRBJ2-1; TRBD2 matches 12 bases. The CDR3 extends over 15 amino acids. With 2 bases clipped from V and 6 bases from J, the junction kept 3 bases outside the gene matches. Germline CDR1 and CDR2: SGDLS and YYNGEE. CDR3 residues: CASSVTSGSRNEQFF. In DNA, the CDR3 is TGTGCCAGCAGCGTGACTAGCGGGAGTCGCAATGAGCAGTTCTTC.

The chain couples TRBV6-2 or TRBV6-3 to TRBJ2-5, with 14 bases identical to TRBD2. Germline-derived CDR1 and CDR2 are MNHEY and SVGEGT. The CDR3 has 17 amino acids. Germline trimming cut 5 bases from V and 4 bases from J; bases unmatched to any gene: 9. The CDR3 region is CASSHGLAGGVGETQYF. CDR3 nucleotides: TGTGCCAGCAGTCACGGACTAGCGGGAGGAGTAGGAGAGACCCAGTACTTC.

The genes are TRBV19 and TRBJ2-4; 11 bases align to TRBD2. Germline V gene data show CDR1 as LNHDA and CDR2 as SQIVND (reference sequence). The trim removed 4 bases at V and 6 bases at J, leaving 2 bases unmatched. This CDR3 is 14 amino acids long. DNA for the CDR3: TGTGCCAGTAGTAGGGGGACTAGCGGAAACATTCAGTACTTC. It translates to CASSRGTSGNIQYF.

This chain links TRBV6-5 with TRBJ1-2; D is perhaps TRBD1 (5 bases). Germline V gene data show CDR1 as MNHEY and CDR2 as SVGAGI. V lost 8 bases to trimming and J lost 4 bases, with 17 bases between them. The CDR3 has 14 amino acids. This CDR3 reads CASGQTTGFYGYTF. The CDR3 DNA reads TGTGCCAGCGGACAAACCACAGGATTCTATGGCTACACCTTC.

This clone was recorded only once. V and J are TRBV11-1 and TRBJ2-7, with TRBD2 matching 12 bases. The CDR3 is 12 amino acids. Germline V gene data show CDR1 as SGHAT and CDR2 as FQDESV (reference sequence). Trimming at V came to 5 bases and at J to 13 bases, leaving 6 bases not matched to a gene. The CDR3 nucleotides are TGTGCCAGCAGCCCCGGGGGACTAGCGGGCTACTTC. Translation gives CASSPGGLAGYF.

The V and J genes are TRBV21-1 and TRBJ1-5. TRBV21-1 counts as a pseudogene. The CDR3 contains 17 residues. CDR3 sequence: CASSSMKRSGDNQPQHF. DNA for the CDR3: TGTGCCAGCAGCAGTATGAAAAGGTCGGGAGACAATCAGCCCCAGCATTTT.

The CDR3 protein is CASSLQSSGEETQYF. The CDR3 DNA reads as TGCGCCAGCAGCTTGCAAAGTTCCGGGGAAGAGACCCAGTACTTC. The chain combines TRBV5-1 with TRBJ2-5, with a possible D match to TRBD2 (5 bases). Looked up from germline, CDR1 is SGHRS and CDR2 is YFSETQ. V shed 1 base and J shed 3 bases, with 13 bases lying between them. This CDR3 region has 15 residues.

A word on this clone: An end of the junction does not agree with germline; a read error may underlie this. The rearrangement uses TRBV20-1 and TRBJ1-1; D unclear. This CDR3 is 11 amino acids long. Germline loops: CDR1 DFQATT, CDR2 SNEGSKA (reference sequence). CDR3 loop: CSVGVNAEAFF. The CDR3 nucleotides read TGCAGCGTGGGCGTGAACGCTGAAGCTTTCTTT.